The 12 T cell receptor beta chains below come from one sample, sequenced in a study of T cell repertoires in ileal Crohn's disease. Time point meaning: proximal margin of the surgical specimen (macroscopically non-inflamed). Clones were sequenced by immunoSEQ multiplex PCR, and TCRdb holds only the in-frame ones, with some missing. The sample carries roughly 3,300 clones, 55% to 75% recorded once. The sequenced material came from ileal tissue. These receptors were collected from an adult with Crohn's disease.

This chain uses TRBV7-2 with TRBJ2-7; 7 nucleotides match TRBD2. After removal of 5 bases from V and 7 bases from J, the junction contained 11 bases not matched to a gene. CDR3 length equals 14 residues. CDR1 and CDR2 (germline): SGHTA, FQGNSA. The CDR3 coding sequence is TGTGCCAGCAGCCCCGGGACTAACCCGCTAGAGCAGTACTTC. Translated: CASSPGTNPLEQYF.

In this sample, this clone is large. The V call is TRBV11-3, the J call TRBJ2-1; D is uncertain. Germline CDR1 is SGHNT and CDR2 is YENEEA. CDR3 length equals 13 residues. V lost 0 bases and J 7 bases, leaving 7 bases between the germline ends. Here the CDR3 reads CASSLDRENEQFF. The CDR3 nucleotides are TGTGCCAGCAGCTTAGATCGAGAAAATGAGCAGTTCTTC.

The gene calls are TRBV30 and TRBJ1-1, with D possibly being TRBD1 (6 bases). V was shortened by 1 base and J by 1 base, with 10 bases between the two germline ends. The germline V gene encodes CDR1 GTSNPN and CDR2 SVGIG (reference sequence). This CDR3 has 14 amino acids. As DNA, the CDR3 is TGTGCCTGGAGTGGTTTACAGGGGAACACTGAAGCTTTCTTT. Translation gives CAWSGLQGNTEAFF.

The chain uses TRBV6-1 and TRBJ2-6; D is undetermined. Per the germline V gene, CDR1 is MNHNS and CDR2 is SASEGT. The V and J ends lost 3 bases and 4 bases respectively, with 10 bases between them. This CDR3 spans 15 amino acids. The CDR3 DNA sequence: TGTGCCAGCAGTGAGATGGCGGCCGGGGCCAACGTCCTGACTTTC. Its protein is CASSEMAAGANVLTF.

This chain links TRBV4-3 with TRBJ2-1; D not certain. V dropped 0 bases and J dropped 8 bases, with 8 bases sitting between them. CDR3 size: 13 residues. Germline CDR1 reads LGHNA; CDR2 reads YSLEER. The CDR3 loop reads CASSQERQDEQFF. CDR3 DNA sequence: TGCGCCAGCAGCCAAGAACGGCAGGATGAGCAGTTCTTC.

In its sample, this clone ranks as large. The chain links TRBV5-1 to TRBJ2-7; 11 bases align to TRBD1. Germline CDR1 reads SGHRS; CDR2 reads YFSETQ. V lost 4 bases to trimming and J lost 2 bases; unmatched junction nucleotides: 2. CDR3 size: 14 residues. CDR3 in amino acids: CASSQGQGAYEQYF. Written as DNA, the CDR3 is TGCGCCAGCAGCCAGGGACAGGGGGCCTACGAGCAGTACTTC.

The gene calls are TRBV30 and TRBJ1-5, with D unclear. The germline V gene encodes CDR1 GTSNPN and CDR2 SVGIG (reference sequence). Trimming removed 2 bases at V and 5 bases at J, with 13 bases between. This CDR3 is 14 amino acids long. CDR3 in amino acids: CAWSYDSGDQPQHF. The DNA for the CDR3 is TGTGCCTGGAGTTACGATTCAGGAGATCAGCCCCAGCATTTT.

J is TRBJ2-2 and V is TRBV5-4; 9 nucleotides align to TRBD1. The CDR3 extends over 17 amino acids. The V segment lost 4 bases and the J segment 2 bases; nucleotides outside the gene matches: 9. Germline V gene sequence: CDR1 SGHNT, CDR2 YYREEE (reference sequence). CDR3 DNA: TGTGCCAGCAGCCGCGTTGGACAGGGGCTCAACACCGGGGAGCTGTTTTTT. Its translation is CASSRVGQGLNTGELFF.

This clone was observed a handful of times. Here the CDR3 reads CASGTGGEYYGYTF. CDR3 coding DNA: TGTGCCAGTGGGACAGGGGGCGAGTACTATGGCTACACCTTC. V usage is TRBV19 and J usage is TRBJ1-2, with 12 bases that match TRBD1. The junction had 4 bases not matched to a gene; V was cut back by 8 bases and J by 3 bases. Germline V gene sequence: CDR1 LNHDA, CDR2 SQIVND (reference sequence). There are 14 residues in the CDR3.

V is TRBV30 and J is TRBJ2-1; 10 bases agree with TRBD1. The CDR3 is 17 residues long. Germline CDR1 GTSNPN, CDR2 SVGIG (reference sequence). With 2 bases clipped from V and 1 base from J, the junction kept 8 bases outside the gene matches. CDR3 loop: CAWSSGTGVASYNEQFF. The CDR3 coding sequence is TGTGCCTGGAGTTCCGGGACAGGGGTAGCATCCTACAATGAGCAGTTCTTC.

The chain recombines TRBV12-5 with TRBJ2-5; 10 positions match TRBD2. J gave up 4 bases and V 1 base, and 0 bases lay outside the gene matches. Per the germline V gene, CDR1 is LGHNT and CDR2 is FRNRAP. The CDR3 contains 14 residues. CDR3 sequence reads: CASGLGTSGETQYF. The CDR3 DNA reads as TGTGCTAGTGGTTTGGGGACTAGCGGAGAGACCCAGTACTTC.

The chain uses TRBV20-1 and TRBJ2-7; TRBD2 agrees at 9 bases. V dropped 5 bases and J dropped 6; count of bases not matched to a gene: 2. Germline assignment: CDR1 DFQATT and CDR2 SNEGSKA (reference sequence). This CDR3 contains 11 residues. In DNA form, the CDR3 reads TGCAGTGCTCAAGCGGGAGGCGAGCAGTACTTC. Translation: CSAQAGGEQYF.